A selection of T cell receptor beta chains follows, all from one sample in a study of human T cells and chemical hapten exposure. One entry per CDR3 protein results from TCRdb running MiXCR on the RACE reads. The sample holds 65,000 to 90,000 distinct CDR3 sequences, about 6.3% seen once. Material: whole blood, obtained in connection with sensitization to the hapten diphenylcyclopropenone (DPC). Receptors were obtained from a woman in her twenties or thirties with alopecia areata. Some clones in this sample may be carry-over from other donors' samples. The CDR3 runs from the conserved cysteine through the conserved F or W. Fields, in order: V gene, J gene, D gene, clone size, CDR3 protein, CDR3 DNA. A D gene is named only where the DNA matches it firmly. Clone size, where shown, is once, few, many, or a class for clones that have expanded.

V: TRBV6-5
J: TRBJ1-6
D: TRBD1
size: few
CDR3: CASSLTGGAYNSPLHF
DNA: TGTGCCAGCAGCTTAACAGGGGGCGCTTATAATTCACCCCTCCACTTT

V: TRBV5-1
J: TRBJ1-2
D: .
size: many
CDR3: CASSLMGDGYTF
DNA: TGCGCCAGCAGCTTGATGGGCGACGGCTACACCTTC

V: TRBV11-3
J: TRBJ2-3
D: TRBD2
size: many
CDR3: CASSLRTSGGPVTDTQYF
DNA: TGTGCCAGCAGCCTCCGGACTAGCGGGGGGCCGGTCACAGATACGCAGTATTTT

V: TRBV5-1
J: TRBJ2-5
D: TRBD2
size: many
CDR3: CASSPGTNQETQYF
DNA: TGCGCCAGCAGCCCTGGGACTAACCAAGAGACCCAGTACTTC

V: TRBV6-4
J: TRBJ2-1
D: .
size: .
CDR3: CASWVRSSYNEQFF
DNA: TGTGCCAGCTGGGTCAGAAGCTCCTACAATGAGCAGTTCTTC

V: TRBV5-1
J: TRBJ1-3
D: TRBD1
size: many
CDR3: CASSLDGIQGQRGTIYF
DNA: TGCGCCAGCAGCTTGGATGGGATACAGGGACAGCGGGGCACCATATATTTT

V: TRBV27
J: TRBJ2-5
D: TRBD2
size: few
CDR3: CASRTSGGYETQYF
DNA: TGTGCCAGCAGAACAAGCGGGGGATACGAGACCCAGTACTTC

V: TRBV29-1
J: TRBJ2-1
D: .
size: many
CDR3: CSVDQGGSYNEQFF
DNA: TGCAGCGTTGACCAGGGGGGCTCCTACAATGAGCAGTTCTTC

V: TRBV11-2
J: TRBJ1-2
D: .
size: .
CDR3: CASSPTPDGSYGYTF
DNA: TGTGCCAGCAGCCCGACCCCCGACGGCTCCTATGGCTACACCTTC

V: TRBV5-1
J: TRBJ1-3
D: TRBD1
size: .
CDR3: CASSSGTGHSGNTIYF
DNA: TGCGCCAGCAGCTCCGGGACAGGGCACTCTGGAAACACCATATATTTT

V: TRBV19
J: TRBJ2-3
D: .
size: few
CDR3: CASTVFFQGGDTQYF
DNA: TGTGCCAGTACGGTTTTTTTTCAGGGTGGAGATACGCAGTATTTT

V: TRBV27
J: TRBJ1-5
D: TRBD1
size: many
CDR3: CASTHRDRGNQPQHF
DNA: TGTGCCAGCACCCACCGGGACAGGGGCAATCAGCCCCAGCATTTT

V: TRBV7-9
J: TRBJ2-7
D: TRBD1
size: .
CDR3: CASIPDRGAFEQYF
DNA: TGTGCCAGCATCCCTGACAGGGGGGCATTCGAGCAGTACTTC

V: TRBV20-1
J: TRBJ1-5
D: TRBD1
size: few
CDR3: CSAPRTGSNQPQHF
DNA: TGCAGTGCCCCGAGGACAGGGAGCAATCAGCCCCAGCATTTT

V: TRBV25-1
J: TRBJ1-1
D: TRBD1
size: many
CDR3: CASIVGQGVNTEAFF
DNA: TGTGCCAGCATTGTCGGACAGGGGGTGAACACTGAAGCTTTCTTT

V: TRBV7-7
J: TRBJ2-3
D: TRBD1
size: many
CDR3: CASSPGQGIFSDTQYF
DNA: TGTGCCAGCAGCCCTGGACAGGGGATTTTTTCAGATACGCAGTATTTT

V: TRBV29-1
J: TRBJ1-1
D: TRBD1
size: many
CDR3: CSVEIGTANTEAFF
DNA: TGCAGCGTCGAAATCGGGACAGCCAACACTGAAGCTTTCTTT

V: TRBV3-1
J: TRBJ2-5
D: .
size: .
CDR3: CASRKDLNQETQYF
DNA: TGTGCCAGCAGAAAAGACTTAAACCAAGAGACCCAGTACTTC

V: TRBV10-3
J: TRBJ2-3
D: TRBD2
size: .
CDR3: CAISESKGGGPDTQYF
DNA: TGTGCCATCAGTGAGTCGAAGGGCGGGGGGCCAGATACGCAGTATTTT

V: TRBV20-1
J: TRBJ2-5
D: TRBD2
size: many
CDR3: CSAAGGYQETQYF
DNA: TGCAGTGCTGCGGGGGGGTACCAAGAGACCCAGTACTTC

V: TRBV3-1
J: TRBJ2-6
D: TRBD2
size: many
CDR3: CASSQGLAGGRGANVLTF
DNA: TGTGCCAGCAGCCAGGGACTAGCGGGGGGGCGTGGGGCCAACGTCCTGACTTTC

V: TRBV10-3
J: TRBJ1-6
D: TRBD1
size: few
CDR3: CAIRTGVNSPLHF
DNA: TGTGCCATCAGGACAGGGGTTAATTCACCCCTCCACTTT

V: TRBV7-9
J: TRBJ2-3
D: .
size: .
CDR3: CASSPRGPDTQYF
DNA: TGTGCCAGCAGCCCCCGGGGCCCAGATACGCAGTATTTT

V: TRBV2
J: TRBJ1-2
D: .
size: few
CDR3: CASSEGPNDYYGYTF
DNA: TGTGCCAGCAGTGAAGGCCCGAACGACTACTATGGCTACACCTTC

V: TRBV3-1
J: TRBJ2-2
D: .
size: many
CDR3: CASSLRGGPAGELFF
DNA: TGTGCCAGCAGCCTTCGCGGGGGCCCGGCCGGGGAGCTGTTTTTT

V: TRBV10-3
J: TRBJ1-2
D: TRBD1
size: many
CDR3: CAVAPGTGTGGYHYGYTF
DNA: TGTGCCGTAGCCCCCGGAACCGGGACAGGGGGCTATCACTATGGCTACACCTTC

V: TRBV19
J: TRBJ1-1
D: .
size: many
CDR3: CASSPTGSTEAFF
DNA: TGTGCCAGTAGCCCCACCGGGTCAACTGAAGCTTTCTTT

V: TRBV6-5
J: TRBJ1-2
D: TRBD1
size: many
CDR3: CASSYGPGQGEANYGYTF
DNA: TGTGCCAGCAGTTACGGCCCGGGACAGGGGGAGGCCAACTATGGCTACACCTTC

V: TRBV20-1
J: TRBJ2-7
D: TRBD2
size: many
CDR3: CSARPGGLTYEQYF
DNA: TGCAGTGCTCGGCCCGGGGGACTAACCTACGAGCAGTACTTC

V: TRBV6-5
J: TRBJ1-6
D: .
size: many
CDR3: CASSPGARNSPLHF
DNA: TGTGCCAGCAGCCCGGGGGCCCGTAATTCACCCCTCCACTTT

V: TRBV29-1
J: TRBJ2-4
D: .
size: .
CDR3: CSVVTGSWIQYF
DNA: TGCAGCGTTGTTACGGGTAGTTGGATTCAGTACTTC

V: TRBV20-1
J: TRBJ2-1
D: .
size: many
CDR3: CSARDELVSYNEQFF
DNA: TGCAGTGCTAGAGATGAACTAGTATCCTACAATGAGCAGTTCTTC

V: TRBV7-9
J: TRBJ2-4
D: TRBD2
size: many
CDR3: CASSLGLAGERGVAKNIQYF
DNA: TGTGCCAGCAGCTTGGGACTAGCGGGGGAACGGGGTGTAGCCAAAAACATTCAGTACTTC

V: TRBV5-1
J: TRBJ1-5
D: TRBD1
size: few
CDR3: CASSLTGTGGQPQHF
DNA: TGCGCCAGCAGCTTGACCGGGACAGGAGGGCAGCCCCAGCATTTT

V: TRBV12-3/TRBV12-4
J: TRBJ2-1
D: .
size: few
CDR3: CASIPEGGEQFF
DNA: TGTGCCAGCATCCCTGAGGGGGGGGAGCAGTTCTTC

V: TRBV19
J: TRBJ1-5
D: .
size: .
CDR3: CASSFAGATGGQPQHF
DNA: TGTGCCAGTAGTTTCGCCGGGGCTACAGGAGGGCAGCCCCAGCATTTT